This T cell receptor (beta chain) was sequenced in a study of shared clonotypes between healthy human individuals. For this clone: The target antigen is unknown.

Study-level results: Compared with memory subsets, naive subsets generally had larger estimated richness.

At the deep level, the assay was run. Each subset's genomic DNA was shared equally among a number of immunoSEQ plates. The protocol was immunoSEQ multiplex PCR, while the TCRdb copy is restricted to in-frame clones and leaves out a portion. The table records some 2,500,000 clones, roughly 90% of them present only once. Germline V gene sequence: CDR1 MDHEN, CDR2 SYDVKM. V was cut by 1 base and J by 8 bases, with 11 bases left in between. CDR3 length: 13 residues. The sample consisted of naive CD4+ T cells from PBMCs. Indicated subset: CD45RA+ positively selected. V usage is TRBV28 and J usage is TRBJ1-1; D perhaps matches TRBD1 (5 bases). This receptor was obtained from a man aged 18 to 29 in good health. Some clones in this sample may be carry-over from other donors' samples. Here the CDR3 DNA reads TGTGCCAGCAGTTTATTGGGGCCTAAAGAAGCTTTCTTT. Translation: CASSLLGPKEAFF.